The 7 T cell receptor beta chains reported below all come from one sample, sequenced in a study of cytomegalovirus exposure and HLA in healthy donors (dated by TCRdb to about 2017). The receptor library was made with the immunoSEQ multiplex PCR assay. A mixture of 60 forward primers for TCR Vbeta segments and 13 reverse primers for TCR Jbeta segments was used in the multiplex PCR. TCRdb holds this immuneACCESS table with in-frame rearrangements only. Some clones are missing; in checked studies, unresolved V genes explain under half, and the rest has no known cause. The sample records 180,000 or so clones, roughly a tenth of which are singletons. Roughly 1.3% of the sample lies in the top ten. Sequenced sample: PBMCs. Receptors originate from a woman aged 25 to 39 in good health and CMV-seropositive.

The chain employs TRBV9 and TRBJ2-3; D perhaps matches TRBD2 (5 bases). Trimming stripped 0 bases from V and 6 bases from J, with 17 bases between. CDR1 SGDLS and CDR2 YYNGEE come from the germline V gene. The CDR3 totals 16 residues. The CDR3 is CASSVAFRERGDTQYF. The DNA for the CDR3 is TGTGCCAGCAGCGTAGCCTTCCGCGAGAGAGGGGATACGCAGTATTTT. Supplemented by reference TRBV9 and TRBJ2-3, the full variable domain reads DSGVTQTPKHLITATGQRVTLRCSPRSGDLSVYWYQQSLDQGLQFLIQYYNGEERAKGNILERFSAQQFPDLHSELNLSSLELGDSALYFCASSVAFRERGDTQYFGPGTRLTVL.

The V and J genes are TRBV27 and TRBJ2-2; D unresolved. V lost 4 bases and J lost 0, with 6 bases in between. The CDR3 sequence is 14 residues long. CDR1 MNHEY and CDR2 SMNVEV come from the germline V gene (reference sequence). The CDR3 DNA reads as TGTGCCAGCAGTTACAGTTCGAACACCGGGGAGCTGTTTTTT. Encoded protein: CASSYSSNTGELFF.

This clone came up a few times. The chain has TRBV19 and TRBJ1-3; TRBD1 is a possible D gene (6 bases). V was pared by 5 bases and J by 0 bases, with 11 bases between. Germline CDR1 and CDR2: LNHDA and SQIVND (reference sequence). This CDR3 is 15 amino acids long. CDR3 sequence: CASSWGQISGNTIYF. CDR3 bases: TGTGCCAGTAGTTGGGGACAAATCTCTGGAAACACCATATATTTT.

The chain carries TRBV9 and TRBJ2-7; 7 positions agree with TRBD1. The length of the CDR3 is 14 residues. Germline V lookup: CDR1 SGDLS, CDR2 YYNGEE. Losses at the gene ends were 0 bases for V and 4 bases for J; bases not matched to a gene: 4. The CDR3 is CASSVGGGGYEQYF. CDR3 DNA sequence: TGTGCCAGCAGCGTAGGAGGGGGCGGGTACGAGCAGTACTTC.

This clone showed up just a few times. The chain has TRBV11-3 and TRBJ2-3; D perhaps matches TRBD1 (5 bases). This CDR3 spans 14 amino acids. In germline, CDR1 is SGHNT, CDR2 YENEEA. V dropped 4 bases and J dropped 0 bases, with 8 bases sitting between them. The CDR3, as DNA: TGTGCCAGCAGCTCAGGGCCTAGCACAGATACGCAGTATTTT. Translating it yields CASSSGPSTDTQYF.

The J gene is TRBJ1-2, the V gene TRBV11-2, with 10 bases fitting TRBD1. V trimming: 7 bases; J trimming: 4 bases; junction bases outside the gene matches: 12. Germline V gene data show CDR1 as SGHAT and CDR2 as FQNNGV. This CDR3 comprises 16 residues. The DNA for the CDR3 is TGTGCCAGCACACCTTGGGGACAGGGGAGGGTCTATGGCTACACCTTC. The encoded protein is CASTPWGQGRVYGYTF.

CDR3 sequence: CAWSGGSGNNEQFF. The CDR3 DNA reads as TGTGCCTGGAGTGGGGGAAGCGGGAACAATGAGCAGTTCTTC. The chain employs TRBV30 and TRBJ2-1; the match to TRBD2 covers 7 bases. Trimming at V came to 1 base and at J to 5 bases, leaving 5 bases not matched to a gene. The germline V gene encodes CDR1 GTSNPN and CDR2 SVGIG (reference sequence). The CDR3 is 14 residues long.